This TCR beta chain was sequenced during a study of blood T cell repertoires in COVID-19. Overall study: The United States, Italy and Spain provided the acute and convalescent COVID-19 samples. T cells, B-cell-depleted T cells, or PBMCs provided the cDNA or gDNA that served as material.

CDR3 length: 17 amino acids. V shed 1 base and J shed 2 bases, with 17 bases lying between them. The germline V gene encodes CDR1 LGHNA and CDR2 YNFKEQ. In the original analysis: Amplifying reference gene primers gave estimates of nucleated cell counts. Profiled with immunoSEQ multiplex PCR; TCRdb holds only in-frame clones, not every one. V and J calls and clone size are given by that table; D and trimming were obtained from the DNA. The top ten clones hold around 4.9% of a sample with 30,000 to 45,000 clones, 88% of them seen once. This receptor was identified in a woman in her 70s with active COVID-19. Input material: peripheral blood. The chain employs TRBV4-2 and TRBJ1-2, with D tentatively TRBD1 (5 bases). Here the CDR3 reads CASSQGAGIGPNYGYTF. CDR3 DNA: TGTGCCAGCAGCCAAGGGGCAGGGATCGGCCCAAACTATGGCTACACCTTC.